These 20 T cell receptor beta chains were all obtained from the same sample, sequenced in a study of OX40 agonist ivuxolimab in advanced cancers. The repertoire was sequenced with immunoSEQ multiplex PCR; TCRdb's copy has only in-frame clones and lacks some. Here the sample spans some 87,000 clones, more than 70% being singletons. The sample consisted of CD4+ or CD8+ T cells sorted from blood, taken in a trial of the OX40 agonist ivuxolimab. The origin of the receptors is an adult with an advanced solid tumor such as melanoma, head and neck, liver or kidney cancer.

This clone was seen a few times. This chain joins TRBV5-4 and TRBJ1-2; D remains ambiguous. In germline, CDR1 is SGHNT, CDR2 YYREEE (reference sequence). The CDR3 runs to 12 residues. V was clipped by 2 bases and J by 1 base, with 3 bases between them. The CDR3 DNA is TGTGCCAGCAGCTTCGATAACTATGGCTACACCTTC. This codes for CASSFDNYGYTF.

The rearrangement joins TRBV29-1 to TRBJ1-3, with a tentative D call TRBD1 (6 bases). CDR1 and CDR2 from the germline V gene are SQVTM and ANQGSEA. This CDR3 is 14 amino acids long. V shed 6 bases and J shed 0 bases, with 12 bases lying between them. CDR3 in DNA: TGCAGCGTACGAGCAGGGGACTCTGGAAACACCATATATTTT. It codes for CSVRAGDSGNTIYF.

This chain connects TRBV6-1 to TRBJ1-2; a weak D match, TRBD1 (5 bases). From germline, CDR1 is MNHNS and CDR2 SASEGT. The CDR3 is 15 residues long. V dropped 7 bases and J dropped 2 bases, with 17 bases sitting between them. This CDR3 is CASMGTSIGNYGYTF. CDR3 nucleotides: TGTGCCAGCATGGGGACTTCAATCGGGAACTATGGCTACACCTTC.

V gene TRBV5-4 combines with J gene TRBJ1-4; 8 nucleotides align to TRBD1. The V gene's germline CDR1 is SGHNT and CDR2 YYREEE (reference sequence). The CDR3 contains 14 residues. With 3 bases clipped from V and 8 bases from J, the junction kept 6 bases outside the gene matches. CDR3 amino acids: CASSSQGAGEKLFF. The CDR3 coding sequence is TGTGCCAGCAGCTCCCAGGGGGCAGGGGAAAAACTGTTTTTT.

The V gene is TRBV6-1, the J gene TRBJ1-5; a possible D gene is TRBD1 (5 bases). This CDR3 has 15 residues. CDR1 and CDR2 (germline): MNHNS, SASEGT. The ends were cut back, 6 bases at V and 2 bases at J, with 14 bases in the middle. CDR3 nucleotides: TGTGCCAGCAGGGACACCTTGAATGGCAATCAGCCCCAGCATTTT. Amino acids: CASRDTLNGNQPQHF.

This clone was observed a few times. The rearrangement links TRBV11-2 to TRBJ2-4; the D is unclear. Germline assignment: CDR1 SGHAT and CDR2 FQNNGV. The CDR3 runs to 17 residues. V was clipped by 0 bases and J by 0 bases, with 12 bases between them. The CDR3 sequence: CASSLDRYTLAKNIQYF. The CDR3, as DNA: TGTGCCAGCAGCTTAGATCGCTACACTTTAGCCAAAAACATTCAGTACTTC.

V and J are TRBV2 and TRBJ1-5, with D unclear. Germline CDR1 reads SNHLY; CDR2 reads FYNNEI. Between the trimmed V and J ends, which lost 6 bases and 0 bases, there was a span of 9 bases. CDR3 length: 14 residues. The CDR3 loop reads CASRGGLSNQPQHF. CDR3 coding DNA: TGTGCCAGCAGAGGCGGACTTAGCAATCAGCCCCAGCATTTT.

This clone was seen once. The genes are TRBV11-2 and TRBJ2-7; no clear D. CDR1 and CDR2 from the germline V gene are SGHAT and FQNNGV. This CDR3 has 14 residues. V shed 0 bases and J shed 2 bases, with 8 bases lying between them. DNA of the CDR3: TGTGCCAGCAGCTTAGAGTCTCTAACCTACGAGCAGTACTTC. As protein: CASSLESLTYEQYF. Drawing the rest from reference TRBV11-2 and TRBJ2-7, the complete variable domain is EAGVAQSPRYKIIEKRQSVAFWCNPISGHATLYWYQQILGQGPKLLIQFQNNGVVDDSQLPKDRFSAERLKGVDSTLKIQPAKLEDSAVYLCASSLESLTYEQYFGPGTRLTVT.

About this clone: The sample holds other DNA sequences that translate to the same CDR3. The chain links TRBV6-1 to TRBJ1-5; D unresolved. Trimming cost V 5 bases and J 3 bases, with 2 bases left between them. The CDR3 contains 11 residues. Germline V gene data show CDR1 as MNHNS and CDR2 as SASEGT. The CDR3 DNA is TGTGCCAGCAGTTCCAATCAGCCCCAGCATTTT. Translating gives CASSSNQPQHF.

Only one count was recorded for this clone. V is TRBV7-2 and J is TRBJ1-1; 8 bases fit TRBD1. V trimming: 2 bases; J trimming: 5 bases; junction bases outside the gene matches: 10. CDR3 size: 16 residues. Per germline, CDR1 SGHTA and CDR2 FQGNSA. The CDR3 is CASSLIGRGRITEAFF. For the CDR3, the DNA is TGTGCCAGCAGCTTAATAGGCAGGGGGCGCATTACTGAAGCTTTCTTT.

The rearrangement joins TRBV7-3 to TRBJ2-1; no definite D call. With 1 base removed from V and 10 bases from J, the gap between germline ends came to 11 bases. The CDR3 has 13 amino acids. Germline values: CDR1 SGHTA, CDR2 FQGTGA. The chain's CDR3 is CASSLNPIGEQFF. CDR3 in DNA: TGTGCCAGCAGCTTAAACCCGATAGGGGAGCAGTTCTTC.

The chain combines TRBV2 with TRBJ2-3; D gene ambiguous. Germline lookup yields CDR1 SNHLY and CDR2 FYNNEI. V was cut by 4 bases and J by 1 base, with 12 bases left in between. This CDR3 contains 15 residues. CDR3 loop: CASSVHSAGTDTQYF. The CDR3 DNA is TGTGCCAGCAGTGTACACTCAGCAGGCACAGATACGCAGTATTTT.

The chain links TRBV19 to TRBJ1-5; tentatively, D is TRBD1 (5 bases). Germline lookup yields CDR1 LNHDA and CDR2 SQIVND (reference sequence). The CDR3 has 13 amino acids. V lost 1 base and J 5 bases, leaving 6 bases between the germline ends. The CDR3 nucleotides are TGTGCCAGTAGTATAGTGGGGGATCAGCCCCAGCATTTT. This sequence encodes CASSIVGDQPQHF.

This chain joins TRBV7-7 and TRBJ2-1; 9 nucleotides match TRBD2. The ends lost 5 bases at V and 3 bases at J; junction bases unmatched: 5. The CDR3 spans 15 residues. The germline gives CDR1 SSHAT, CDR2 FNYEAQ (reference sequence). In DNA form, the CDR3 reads TGTGCCAGCAGCCCCACTAGCGGGTACTACAATGAGCAGTTCTTC. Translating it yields CASSPTSGYYNEQFF.

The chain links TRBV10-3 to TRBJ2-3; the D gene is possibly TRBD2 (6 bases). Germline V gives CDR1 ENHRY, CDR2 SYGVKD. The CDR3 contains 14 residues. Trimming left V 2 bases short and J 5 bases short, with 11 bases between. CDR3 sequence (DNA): TGTGCCATCAGTGAGCGGGGGAGTCGAGATACGCAGTATTTT. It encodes CAISERGSRDTQYF.

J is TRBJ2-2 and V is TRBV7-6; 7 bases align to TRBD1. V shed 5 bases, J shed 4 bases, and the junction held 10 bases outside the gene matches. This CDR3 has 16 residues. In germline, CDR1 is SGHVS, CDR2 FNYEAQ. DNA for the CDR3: TGTGCCAGCAGCCCTCGACAGGGTCTTACCACCGGGGAGCTGTTTTTT. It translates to CASSPRQGLTTGELFF. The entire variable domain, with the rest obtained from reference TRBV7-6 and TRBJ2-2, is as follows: GAGVSQSPRYKVTKRGQDVALRCDPISGHVSLYWYRQALGQGPEFLTYFNYEAQQDKSGLPNDRFSAERPEGSISTLTIQRTEQRDSAMYRCASSPRQGLTTGELFFGEGSRLTVL.

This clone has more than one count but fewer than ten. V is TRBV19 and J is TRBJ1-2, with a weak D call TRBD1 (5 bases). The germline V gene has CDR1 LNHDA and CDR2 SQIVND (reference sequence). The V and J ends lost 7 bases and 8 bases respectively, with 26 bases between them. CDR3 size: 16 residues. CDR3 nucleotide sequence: TGTGCCAGTACCCGTGCCGGGACCGCTACTAGCGGCGGCTACACCTTC. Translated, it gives CASTRAGTATSGGYTF.

CDR3 residues: CASSATSGGALDTQYF. The DNA of the CDR3 is TGTGCCAGCAGTGCAACTAGCGGGGGGGCCCTTGATACGCAGTATTTT. This rearrangement joins TRBV2 to TRBJ2-3; 13 bases map to TRBD2. The germline V gene has CDR1 SNHLY and CDR2 FYNNEI. The CDR3 runs 16 residues. The ends lost 4 bases at V and 6 bases at J; junction bases unmatched: 7.

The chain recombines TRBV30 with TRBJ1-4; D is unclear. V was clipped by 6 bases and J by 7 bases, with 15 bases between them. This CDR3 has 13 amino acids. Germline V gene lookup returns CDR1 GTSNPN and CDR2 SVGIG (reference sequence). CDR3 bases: TGTGCCTGTACCGTGAGTGTTAGTGAAAAACTGTTTTTT. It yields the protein CACTVSVSEKLFF.

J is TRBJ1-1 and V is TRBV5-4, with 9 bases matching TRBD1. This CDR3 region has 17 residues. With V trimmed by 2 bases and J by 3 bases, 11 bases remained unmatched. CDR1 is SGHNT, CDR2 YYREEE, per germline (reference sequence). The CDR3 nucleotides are TGTGCCAGCAGCTTAACAGGGGGCCCGGCCGGGGACACTGAAGCTTTCTTT. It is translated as CASSLTGGPAGDTEAFF.